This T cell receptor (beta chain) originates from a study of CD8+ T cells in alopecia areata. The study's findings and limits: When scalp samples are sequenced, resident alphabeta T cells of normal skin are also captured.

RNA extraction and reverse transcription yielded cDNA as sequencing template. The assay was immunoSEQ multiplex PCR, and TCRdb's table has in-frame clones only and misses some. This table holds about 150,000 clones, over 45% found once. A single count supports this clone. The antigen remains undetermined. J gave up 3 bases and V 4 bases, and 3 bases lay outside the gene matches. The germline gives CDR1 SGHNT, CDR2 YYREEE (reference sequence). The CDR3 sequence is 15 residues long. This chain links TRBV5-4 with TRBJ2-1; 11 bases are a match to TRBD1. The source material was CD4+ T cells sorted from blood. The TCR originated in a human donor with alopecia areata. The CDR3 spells CASSRGQGDYNEQFF. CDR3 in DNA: TGTGCCAGCAGCAGGGGACAGGGGGACTACAATGAGCAGTTCTTC. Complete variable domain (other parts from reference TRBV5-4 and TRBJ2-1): ETGVTQSPTHLIKTRGQQVTLRCSSQSGHNTVSWYQQALGQGPQFIFQYYREEENGRGNFPPRFSGLQFPNYSSELNVNALELDDSALYLCASSRGQGDYNEQFFGPGTRLTVL.